Sequencing of this T cell receptor (beta chain) was carried out in a study of technical replicates of blood from a few donors. CDR1 and CDR2 (germline): SGDLS, YYNGEE. The ends lost 3 bases at V and 5 bases at J; junction bases unmatched: 10. This CDR3 comprises 16 residues. Sequenced by immunoSEQ multiplex PCR; TCRdb stores in-frame clones only, minus some. This table has about 93,000 clones, approximately 95% appearing once. The receptor was isolated from a human donor in good health. Sequenced material: T cells isolated from PBMCs. The chain employs TRBV9 and TRBJ2-5; 10 bases align to TRBD2. This CDR3 is CASSAPGLASFETQYF. Written as DNA, the CDR3 is TGTGCCAGCAGCGCACCGGGACTAGCGTCCTTTGAGACCCAGTACTTC.